A selection of T cell receptor beta chains follows, all from one sample in a study of regulatory T cells in long-lasting Graves disease. In TCRdb, the multiplex PCR reads were re-called with MiXCR into one record per CDR3 protein. The table lists 300,000 to 400,000 distinct CDR3 sequences, 15% to 20% of them singletons. The sample in question was peripheral blood mononuclear cells (PBMCs), obtained at new diagnosis, from a patient treated with antithyroid drugs. Receptor source: a female donor with Graves disease. CDR3s include the opening cysteine and the closing phenylalanine or tryptophan. The D gene is left open where the match is weak. Some rows have no size entry. The others give once, few or many, or a class for an expanded clone.

D | J | size | V | DNA | CDR3
. | TRBJ2-1 | . | TRBV10-3 | TGTGCCATCAGTGAGTCGTTTGGTGAGCAGTTCTTC | CAISESFGEQFF
. | TRBJ1-1 | few | TRBV7-6 | TGTGCCCGTACGATGAACACTGAAGCTTTCTTT | CARTMNTEAFF
. | TRBJ2-7 | many | TRBV7-9 | TGTGCCAGCAGCCTGCCTGGCGGCACCTCCTACGAGCAGTACTTC | CASSLPGGTSYEQYF
TRBD2 | TRBJ2-3 | . | TRBV6-2/TRBV6-3 | TGTGGCAGCAGTTACGCCGGAACTAGCGGGAGGTCAGATACGCAGTATTTT | CGSSYAGTSGRSDTQYF
. | TRBJ1-2 | many | TRBV12-3/TRBV12-4 | TGTGCCAGCAGGTCCACGACAGAAGCTAACTATGGCTACACCTTC | CASRSTTEANYGYTF
. | TRBJ1-1 | many | TRBV19 | TGTGCCAGTACCCCAAGACCTAGACAGCGACACACTGAAGCTTTCTTT | CASTPRPRQRHTEAFF
TRBD2 | TRBJ2-1 | . | TRBV27 | TGTGCCAGGAAGGAGGGGGTCTGGCGGGAGGTCTCCTACAATGAGCAGTTCTTC | CARKEGVWREVSYNEQFF
. | TRBJ2-5 | . | TRBV6-2/TRBV6-3 | TGTGCCAGCAGTTATGGGGGGCTCGCAGAGACCCAGTACTTC | CASSYGGLAETQYF
. | TRBJ2-5 | many | TRBV29-1 | TGCAGCGTGGGTCGCACAGGGGAGACCCAGTACTTC | CSVGRTGETQYF
. | TRBJ2-1 | many | TRBV7-9 | TGTGCCAGCAGCCCCAACATCGATGAGCAGTTCTTC | CASSPNIDEQFF
. | TRBJ2-3 | . | TRBV9 | TGTGCCAGCAGCCCCAGATGGTCAGGGGATACGCAGTATTTT | CASSPRWSGDTQYF
. | TRBJ1-5 | many | TRBV2 | TGTGCCAGCAACGACAGGTATCCCAATCAGCCCCAGCATTTT | CASNDRYPNQPQHF
. | TRBJ2-3 | many | TRBV11-2 | TGTGCCAGCAGCCCCCTATTTGGGGGAGTAACAGATACGCAGTATTTT | CASSPLFGGVTDTQYF
TRBD2 | TRBJ2-2 | many | TRBV10-3 | TGTGCCATCAGTGAGTCTCGAGCGGGAGGGCCCAACACCGGGGAGCTGTTTTTT | CAISESRAGGPNTGELFF
. | TRBJ2-7 | many | TRBV19 | TGTGCCAGTAGGCCCCGGGGGGCAGTCTCCTACGAGCAGTACTTC | CASRPRGAVSYEQYF
. | TRBJ1-4 | many | TRBV12-3/TRBV12-4 | TGTGCCAGCAGCCTCGAGGGGAGAGCTAATGAAAAACTGTTTTTT | CASSLEGRANEKLFF
. | TRBJ2-7 | few | TRBV14 | TGTGCCAGCAGCAGAGGTAGTTGGAAGTCCTACGAGCAGTACTTC | CASSRGSWKSYEQYF
. | TRBJ2-5 | many | TRBV28 | TGTGCCAGCAAGGGGCAGGCGAGAGAGACCCAGTACTTC | CASKGQARETQYF
. | TRBJ1-2 | . | TRBV6-1 | TGTGCCAGCAGTGCTTGGGTAGGGGCTTCCCTTAACTATGGCTACACCTTC | CASSAWVGASLNYGYTF
. | TRBJ1-2 | . | TRBV6-5 | TGTGCCAGCAGTTCAAAGGGGGGTACCTATGGCTACACCTTC | CASSSKGGTYGYTF
. | TRBJ2-7 | . | TRBV6-1 | TGTGCCAGCAGTCCTATTATTGGGTTTTACGAGCAGTACTTC | CASSPIIGFYEQYF
. | TRBJ2-1 | many | TRBV12-3/TRBV12-4 | TGTGCCAGCAGTTTAAGTAGCGGTATCTACAATGAGCAGTTCTTC | CASSLSSGIYNEQFF
TRBD2 | TRBJ2-7 | many | TRBV2 | TGTGCCAGCAGGGTAACTAGCGGGATTACCTACGAGCAGTACTTC | CASRVTSGITYEQYF
. | TRBJ2-2 | . | TRBV5-1 | TGCGCCAGCAGCTGGAAACAGGGGACTGCCGGGGAGCTGTTTTTT | CASSWKQGTAGELFF
. | TRBJ1-1 | few | TRBV9 | TGTGCCAGCAGCGTAGAGCCCGGGAGAAACACTGAAGCTTTCTTT | CASSVEPGRNTEAFF
. | TRBJ2-2 | many | TRBV10-3 | TGTGCCATCAAGGCGAGGAACACCGGGGAGCTGTTTTTT | CAIKARNTGELFF
. | TRBJ1-1 | many | TRBV11-3 | TGTGCCAGCAGCCGCTTGGGCACTGAAGCTTTCTTT | CASSRLGTEAFF
TRBD2 | TRBJ2-7 | once | TRBV28 | TGTGCCAGCAGTCTAGCGGGAGAGGTGGGGGAGCAGTACTTC | CASSLAGEVGEQYF
. | TRBJ2-1 | many | TRBV28 | TGTGCCAGCAGTTTTGGGCTAGTTGGGAACAATGAGCAGTTCTTC | CASSFGLVGNNEQFF
. | TRBJ2-5 | many | TRBV2 | TGTGCCAGCAGCTCGCCTAGGGGGGGAGAGACCCAGTACTTC | CASSSPRGGETQYF
TRBD1 | TRBJ2-3 | many | TRBV25-1 | TGTACCCTTAACAGGGGGCGCGGCACAGATACGCAGTATTTT | CTLNRGRGTDTQYF
TRBD2 | TRBJ2-3 | . | TRBV28 | TGTGCCAGCAGTACGGGGGGGGAGGCCCGCTCAGATACGCAGTATTTT | CASSTGGEARSDTQYF
TRBD2 | TRBJ2-3 | . | TRBV29-1 | TGCAGCGTAGACGGGACTAGCGGGTTTACAGATACGCAGTATTTT | CSVDGTSGFTDTQYF
. | TRBJ2-5 | many | TRBV28 | TGTGCCAGCAGTTTCAACTACCAAGAGACCCAGTACTTC | CASSFNYQETQYF
. | TRBJ2-5 | few | TRBV27 | TGTGCCAGCAGTCGGGGACTGAGGGAAGAGACCCAGTACTTC | CASSRGLREETQYF
TRBD2 | TRBJ2-3 | many | TRBV3-1 | TGTGCCAGCACCATAGCGGGAGGCACAGATACGCAGTATTTT | CASTIAGGTDTQYF
. | TRBJ1-4 | . | TRBV12-3/TRBV12-4 | TGTGCCAGCAGTGAATCAAACAGATTCGAAAAACTGTTTTTT | CASSESNRFEKLFF
TRBD2 | TRBJ2-1 | many | TRBV25-1 | TGTGCCAGCAGTGAACATCGCGGGAGCGGCGGCAATGAGCAGTTCTTC | CASSEHRGSGGNEQFF
. | TRBJ2-5 | many | TRBV5-4 | TGTGCCAGCAGCTTGGCCAGGGGGGGGGTTAGGGAGACCCAGTACTTC | CASSLARGGVRETQYF
. | TRBJ2-5 | many | TRBV30 | TGTGCCTGGAATTTTTCGCCCCAAGAGACCCAGTACTTC | CAWNFSPQETQYF
. | TRBJ2-7 | few | TRBV5-1 | TGCGCCAGCAGCCTTGACCTCAAGGGTGACTACGAGCAGTACTTC | CASSLDLKGDYEQYF
. | TRBJ2-5 | many | TRBV11-3 | TGTGCCAGCAGCCTCCGAGCTAGGGACTTTCAAGAGACCCAGTACTTC | CASSLRARDFQETQYF
TRBD2 | TRBJ2-1 | few | TRBV19 | TGTGCCAGTAGTACGGGGGAGGGCCTCTTCAATGAGCAGTTCTTC | CASSTGEGLFNEQFF
. | TRBJ2-4 | few | TRBV12-3/TRBV12-4 | TGTGCCAGCAGTTTAGATAGAGAAGCCAAAAACGTTCAGTACTTC | CASSLDREAKNVQYF
TRBD1 | TRBJ1-5 | . | TRBV6-4 | TGTGCCAGCAGATCTATATCCCGGGACAGCATTTATAGCAATCAGCCCCAGCATTTT | CASRSISRDSIYSNQPQHF